This T cell receptor (beta chain) is from a study of blood T cell repertoires in COVID-19. Study-level information: Both acute and convalescent COVID-19 samples were obtained from the United States, Italy and Spain.

Germline-derived CDR1 and CDR2 are LNHDA and SQIVND (reference sequence). The CDR3 is 17 amino acids. Unmatched junction bases numbered 20, after V lost 5 bases and J lost 11 bases. This clone was seen a handful of times. TCRdb keeps only in-frame clones here, not all; method: immunoSEQ multiplex PCR. This sample has approximately 250,000 clones, with approximately 89% found just once. The specimen sequenced was peripheral blood. The receptor's source is a man aged 40-55 years with active or convalescent COVID-19. This chain links TRBV19 with TRBJ1-1, with TRBD1 matching over 10 bases. CDR3: CASSGLDPGQGPTWAFF. The CDR3 DNA reads as TGTGCCAGTAGTGGGCTTGACCCGGGACAGGGGCCTACCTGGGCTTTCTTT.